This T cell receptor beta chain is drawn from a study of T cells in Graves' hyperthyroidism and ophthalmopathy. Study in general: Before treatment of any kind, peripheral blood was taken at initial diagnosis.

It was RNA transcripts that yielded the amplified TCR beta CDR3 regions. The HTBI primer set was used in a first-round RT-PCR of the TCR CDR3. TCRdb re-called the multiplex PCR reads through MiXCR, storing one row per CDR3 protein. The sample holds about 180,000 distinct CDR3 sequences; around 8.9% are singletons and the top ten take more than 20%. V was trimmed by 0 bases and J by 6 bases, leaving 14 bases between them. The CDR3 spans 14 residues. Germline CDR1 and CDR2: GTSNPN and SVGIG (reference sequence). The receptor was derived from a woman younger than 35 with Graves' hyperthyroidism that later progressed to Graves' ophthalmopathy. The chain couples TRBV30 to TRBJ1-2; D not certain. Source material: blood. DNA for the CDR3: TGTGCCTGGAGTGTAGAAGGGAGTTCGGATGGCTACACCTTC. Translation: CAWSVEGSSDGYTF.